The present T cell receptor (beta chain) was sequenced within a study of a mutant IDH1 vaccine in newly diagnosed glioma. Study background: Week 35 was assigned to visit V12, and week 47 was assigned to visit V13.

Documented time point: week 47, end of study. Every vaccination contained 300 ug of the mutant IDH1 20-mer peptide and was paired with topical imiquimod. CDR1 and CDR2 from the germline V gene are SGDLS and YYNGEE. The CDR3 covers 14 residues. The V and J ends lost 0 bases and 4 bases respectively, with 9 bases between them. As for this clone: The antigen remains unidentified.

Measured with immunoSEQ multiplex PCR; TCRdb has only the in-frame clones, and not every one. Of around 50,000 clones in the sample, about four fifths were seen once. Points from the study as a whole: Among patients, 80% to 95% showed immune responses induced by the vaccine. Pseudoprogression seemingly bore no relation to changes in top peripheral T cell clonotypes.

This sample comprised PBMCs, obtained from a glioma patient whose treatment included an IDH1 peptide vaccine. The genes are TRBV9 and TRBJ2-3, with D unclear. The receptor comes from a woman in her twenties or thirties with glioma. Some clones in this sample may be carry-over from other donors' samples. CDR3 sequence (DNA): TGTGCCAGCAGCGTAGGGCCCCCGGCAGATACGCAGTATTTT. This sequence encodes CASSVGPPADTQYF.